What follows describes a single T cell receptor (beta chain). The length of the CDR3 is 16 residues. Trimming took 6 bases from V and 3 from J, leaving 19 bases between them. CDR1 and CDR2 (germline): MNHNY, SVGAGI (reference sequence). Produced via immunoSEQ multiplex PCR; TCRdb's table is partial and in-frame only. The top ten hold roughly 0.85% of the sample, which has more than 50,000 clones, roughly 91% seen once. The data are from a study of T cell changes during pregnancy in multiple sclerosis. The TCR comes from a female donor with multiple sclerosis, enrolled in a pregnancy study. The sequencing here drew on peripheral blood, taken before pregnancy. J is TRBJ2-3 and V is TRBV6-6; D may be TRBD2 (5 bases). CDR3 protein: CASRGREPGTTDTQYF. In DNA, the CDR3 is TGTGCCAGCAGAGGCCGGGAACCCGGCACTACAGATACGCAGTATTTT.